This TCR beta chain was sequenced during a study of identical twins. Worth noting for this clonotype: The antigen remains undetermined.

Each cDNA held unique molecular identifiers, and template switching gave it a universal primer site. MiXCR, applied by TCRdb to the 5' RACE reads, yields one record per CDR3 protein. The repertoire holds 1.5 million to 2 million distinct CDR3 sequences, with around 29% as singletons. Study results and limitations: Out-of-frame alpha sequences common to twins exhibited an excess of low generation probability.

The CDR3 loop spans 16 amino acids. Per the germline V gene, CDR1 is SEHNR and CDR2 is FQNEAQ (reference sequence). V shed 4 bases, J shed 6 bases, and the junction held 9 bases outside the gene matches. The receptor comes from a newborn girl in good health. The sample was cord blood. The chain has TRBV7-9 and TRBJ2-1, with 10 bases identical to TRBD2. The CDR3 DNA follows: TGTGCCAGCAGCTCCATAGCGGGAGGAATAGGCAATGAGCAGTTCTTC. As protein: CASSSIAGGIGNEQFF.